This TCR beta chain was obtained from a study of T-cell reconstitution after alpha-beta-depleted transplantation in children. Trimming at V came to 3 bases and at J to 3 bases, leaving 5 bases not matched to a gene. The CDR3 spans 14 residues. Looked up from germline, CDR1 is SGHAT and CDR2 is FQDESV (reference sequence). Study findings and constraints: Alpha-beta T cells present about two months after transplant were reported to originate from several hundred expanded graft clones. When one year had passed after transplant, most T-cell counts and diversity came from newly produced T cells. In some patients, recipient T cells and intrathymic progenitors surviving conditioning explained high day-60 diversity.

To note about this clonotype: What it recognizes is unknown.

Unique molecular identifiers tagged the TCRbeta library. TCRdb recomputed calls from the PCR reads with MiXCR, one row per CDR3 protein. The sample lists some 550,000 distinct CDR3 sequences; roughly 23% were seen once. The rearrangement links TRBV11-1 to TRBJ2-7; 7 positions agree with TRBD1. This specimen was PBMCs, mostly from graft donor cells, taken 360 days after TCRalphabeta/CD19-depleted stem cell transplant. This clonotype originated in a boy in the first two years of life who had a stem cell transplant for acute myeloid leukemia, so the T cells may come from the graft donor. The CDR3 sequence: CASSLGQTYYEQYF. The DNA of the CDR3 is TGTGCCAGCAGCTTGGGACAGACCTACTACGAGCAGTACTTC.